A selection of T cell receptor beta chains follows, all from one sample in a study of CD8 T cells in Susac syndrome. TCRdb reanalysed the immunoSEQ multiplex PCR reads using MiXCR and keeps one entry per CDR3 protein. The sample gives around 200,000 distinct CDR3 sequences, approximately 95% of which show up once; 0.08% to 0.11% is in the top ten. Sequencing used CD4+ T cells from PBMCs. The receptor source for this set is a human donor in good health. CDR3s include the opening cysteine and the closing phenylalanine or tryptophan. Each record gives: V gene, D gene, J gene, clone size, CDR3 protein, CDR3 DNA. A D gene is named only where the DNA matches it firmly. Size is omitted from some rows. Given values are once, few, many or a class for expanded clones.

TRBV20-1,-,TRBJ1-2,-,CSATGRTNGYTF,TGCAGTGCTACGGGACGGACGAATGGCTACACCTTC
TRBV20-1,-,TRBJ1-1,-,CSAPGDTEAFF,TGCAGTGCTCCAGGGGACACTGAAGCTTTCTTT
TRBV12-3/TRBV12-4,-,TRBJ1-1,-,CASTSPGDRDTEAFF,TGTGCCAGCACCTCACCCGGGGATAGGGACACTGAAGCTTTCTTT
TRBV24-1,-,TRBJ2-1,-,CATSDGADNEQFF,TGTGCCACCAGTGATGGAGCTGACAATGAGCAGTTCTTC
TRBV5-1,-,TRBJ2-3,-,CASSLDRSGMISAQYF,TGCGCCAGCAGCCTAGACAGGTCGGGGATGATTTCGGCGCAGTATTTT
TRBV9,TRBD2,TRBJ2-5,-,CASSVTGTSGGETQYF,TGTGCCAGCAGCGTTACCGGGACTAGCGGGGGGGAGACCCAGTACTTC
TRBV19,-,TRBJ1-2,-,CASRPDGTANYGYTF,TGTGCCAGTAGACCGGACGGAACAGCTAACTATGGCTACACCTTC
TRBV15,-,TRBJ1-1,once,CATSRDIGPGTEAFF,TGTGCCACCAGCAGAGATATAGGACCCGGCACTGAAGCTTTCTTT
TRBV4-1,-,TRBJ1-2,-,CASSQGEGIPYGYTF,TGCGCCAGCAGCCAAGGGGAGGGCATCCCCTATGGCTACACCTTC
TRBV20-1,-,TRBJ2-6,-,CSAPDVRGANVLTF,TGCAGTGCTCCGGACGTGCGCGGGGCCAACGTCCTGACTTTC
TRBV6-6,-,TRBJ1-2,few,CASSTGYGYTF,TGTGCCAGCTCGACGGGGTATGGCTACACCTTC
TRBV4-1,TRBD1,TRBJ1-2,-,CASSRLGQVYGYTF,TGCGCCAGCAGCCGCTTGGGACAGGTCTATGGCTACACCTTC
TRBV12-3/TRBV12-4,-,TRBJ2-1,-,CASSFLHTAEQFF,TGTGCCAGCAGTTTCCTTCATACGGCTGAGCAGTTCTTC
TRBV4-1,-,TRBJ1-6,-,CASSLTWTVNSPLHF,TGCGCCAGCAGCCTGACTTGGACGGTGAATTCACCCCTCCACTTT
TRBV9,-,TRBJ2-2,-,CASSLRGGGSTGELFF,TGTGCCAGCAGCCTCCGGGGTGGGGGATCCACCGGGGAGCTGTTTTTT
TRBV18,TRBD1,TRBJ2-7,-,CASSLTGGSYEQYF,TGTGCCAGCTCGCTCACAGGGGGCTCCTACGAGCAGTACTTC
TRBV7-2,-,TRBJ2-4,-,CASSLTGRNIQYF,TGTGCCAGCAGCTTAACAGGTCGGAACATTCAGTACTTC
TRBV29-1,-,TRBJ1-5,-,CSVGATGMNQPQHF,TGCAGCGTTGGGGCTACAGGGATGAATCAGCCCCAGCATTTT
TRBV3-1,-,TRBJ2-6,-,CASSPLLSGANVLTF,TGTGCCAGCAGCCCCTTACTCTCTGGGGCCAACGTCCTGACTTTC
TRBV3-1,-,TRBJ1-4,-,CASSQNPSGNEKLFF,TGTGCCAGCAGTCAAAACCCCTCCGGGAATGAAAAACTGTTTTTT
TRBV28,-,TRBJ1-5,-,CASSTRGGNQPQHF,TGTGCCAGCAGTACCAGGGGAGGGAATCAGCCCCAGCATTTT
TRBV20-1,-,TRBJ2-1,-,CSATKVTYNEQFF,TGCAGTGCTACTAAGGTAACCTACAATGAGCAGTTCTTC
TRBV29-1,TRBD1,TRBJ1-2,-,CSVGLVDRGRNGYTF,TGCAGCGTTGGGTTAGTGGACAGGGGAAGGAATGGCTACACCTTC
TRBV20-1,-,TRBJ2-3,few,CSARVGGTDTQYF,TGCAGTGCTAGAGTTGGCGGAACAGATACGCAGTATTTT
TRBV3-1,TRBD2,TRBJ2-5,once,CASSLAGEKQETQYF,TGTGCCAGCAGCCTCGCGGGGGAGAAACAAGAGACCCAGTACTTC
TRBV23-1,-,TRBJ1-1,-,CARLGRPSTEAFF,TGCGCCAGGCTAGGACGCCCGAGCACTGAAGCTTTCTTT
TRBV20-1,TRBD2,TRBJ2-4,-,CSARAASGDLAKNIQYF,TGCAGTGCTAGAGCGGCTAGCGGAGACCTAGCCAAAAACATTCAGTACTTC
TRBV3-1,TRBD1,TRBJ1-2,once,CASSHRTGLGDYTF,TGTGCCAGCAGCCATCGGACAGGGCTAGGAGACTACACCTTC
TRBV27,-,TRBJ2-7,once,CASSTRDTAYEQYF,TGTGCCAGCAGTACGCGGGACACTGCCTACGAGCAGTACTTC
TRBV20-1,-,TRBJ1-5,-,CSAREPPQHF,TGCAGTGCTAGGGAACCGCCCCAGCATTTT
TRBV27,TRBD2,TRBJ2-1,-,CASSLSRRSGTSGRAYEQFF,TGTGCCAGCAGTTTATCTAGACGCTCCGGGACTAGCGGGAGGGCCTATGAGCAGTTCTTC
TRBV4-3,TRBD2,TRBJ2-1,-,CASSQDSGGGFEQFF,TGCGCCAGCAGCCAAGACAGCGGGGGGGGTTTTGAGCAGTTCTTC
TRBV3-1,-,TRBJ2-2,-,CASSQYSNTGELFF,TGTGCCAGCAGCCAATACAGCAATACCGGGGAGCTGTTTTTT
TRBV29-1,-,TRBJ1-2,-,CSVGQVEGYTF,TGCAGCGTTGGTCAGGTTGAGGGCTACACCTTC
TRBV7-2,-,TRBJ2-6,-,CASSSPTGGANVLTF,TGTGCCAGCAGCTCCCCTACGGGCGGGGCCAACGTCCTGACTTTC
TRBV7-2,-,TRBJ2-1,-,CASSLRGSVSEQFF,TGTGCCAGCAGCTTAAGGGGGAGCGTCTCCGAGCAGTTCTTC
TRBV12-3/TRBV12-4,-,TRBJ2-2,-,CASSHRAPPTGELFF,TGTGCCAGCAGTCACCGGGCCCCACCGACCGGGGAGCTGTTTTTT
TRBV29-1,TRBD1,TRBJ1-1,-,CSYRTRGRLNTEAFF,TGCAGCTACAGAACCAGGGGGCGCCTAAACACTGAAGCTTTCTTT
TRBV3-1,-,TRBJ1-2,-,CASSQARESHGYTF,TGTGCCAGCAGCCAAGCCCGGGAGAGCCATGGCTACACCTTC
TRBV2,-,TRBJ2-4,-,CASSDVMGLAKNIQYF,TGTGCCAGCAGTGATGTCATGGGATTAGCCAAAAACATTCAGTACTTC
TRBV4-1,TRBD2,TRBJ2-1,-,CASSQVRLAGPGFF,TGCGCCAGCAGCCAAGTTCGTCTAGCGGGCCCAGGGTTCTTC
TRBV7-2,TRBD1,TRBJ2-1,-,CASSRDRYDYNEQFF,TGTGCCAGCAGCCGGGACAGGTACGACTACAATGAGCAGTTCTTC
TRBV29-1,-,TRBJ2-2,-,CSVAPHATNTGELFF,TGCAGCGTTGCCCCCCACGCTACGAACACCGGGGAGCTGTTTTTT
TRBV15,TRBD1,TRBJ1-2,-,CATSRDRGRQGLANYGYTF,TGTGCCACCAGCAGAGATCGAGGTCGACAGGGCCTAGCTAACTATGGCTACACCTTC
TRBV20-1,TRBD1,TRBJ2-7,-,CSAPGTGGYEQYF,TGCAGTGCTCCCGGGACAGGCGGTTACGAGCAGTACTTC